The 8 T cell receptor beta chains listed next were all sequenced from one sample in a study of T cells after yellow fever vaccination (dated by TCRdb to 2018 to 2020). The treatment or condition tag for this specimen amounts to: live attenuated yellow fever vaccine strain. The library was built by means of 5' RACE. Sequencing was carried out with an Illumina HiSeq 2500. The public reads were run again by TCRdb, first through fastp at Q25 and then through MiXCR, and only productive beta chains were kept. Records with the same CDR3 protein are collapsed into one entry carrying the most frequent genes and DNA. This sample comprises some 390,000 distinct CDR3 sequences, more than 5.5% of them detected only once. The top ten constitute over 12% of the sample. The sample was PBMCs, taken 5 days after the yellow fever booster vaccination. The receptors come from a man under 40 who received the YFV17D yellow fever vaccine.

The chain has TRBV19 and TRBJ1-5; a possible D gene is TRBD1 (5 bases). This CDR3 region has 13 residues. Germline V gene sequence: CDR1 LNHDA, CDR2 SQIVND (reference sequence). Trimming cost V 7 bases and J 6 bases, with 13 bases left between them. The CDR3 sequence: CASKNRGVQPQHF. CDR3 nucleotide sequence: TGTGCCAGTAAAAATAGGGGAGTTCAGCCCCAGCATTTT. Together with reference TRBV19 and TRBJ1-5, the CDR3 gives the full variable domain: DGGITQSPKYLFRKEGQNVTLSCEQNLNHDAMYWYRQDPGQGLRLIYYSQIVNDFQKGDIAEGYSVSREKKESFPLTVTSAQKNPTAFYLCASKNRGVQPQHFGDGTRLSIL.

This clonotype was observed a few times. The chain has TRBV6-5 and TRBJ2-7, with a possible D match to TRBD1 (6 bases). This CDR3 spans 14 amino acids. Germline assignment: CDR1 MNHEY and CDR2 SVGAGI. V lost 2 bases and J 3 bases, leaving 11 bases between the germline ends. The CDR3 sequence is CASSYGGRGYEQYF. The CDR3 DNA reads as TGTGCCAGCAGTTACGGGGGCAGGGGCTACGAGCAGTACTTC.

The chain uses TRBV15 and TRBJ2-1; 10 bases agree with TRBD2. Germline CDR1 reads LNHNV; CDR2 reads YYDKDF (reference sequence). With 4 bases clipped from V and 4 bases from J, the junction kept 7 bases outside the gene matches. There are 16 residues in the CDR3. The CDR3, as DNA: TGTGCCACCAGCACCTATAGCGGGAGGAATTACAATGAGCAGTTCTTC. Translating gives CATSTYSGRNYNEQFF. Variable domain in full (rest from reference TRBV15 and TRBJ2-1): DAMVIQNPRYQVTQFGKPVTLSCSQTLNHNVMYWYQQKSSQAPKLLFHYYDKDFNNEADTPDNFQSRRPNTSFCFLDIRSPGLGDTAMYLCATSTYSGRNYNEQFFGPGTRLTVL.

This clonotype appeared many times. The V call is TRBV5-6, the J call TRBJ2-1, with TRBD2 as a possible D gene (6 bases). Germline lookup yields CDR1 SGHDT and CDR2 YYEEEE. CDR3 length: 16 amino acids. V lost 5 bases to trimming and J lost 9 bases, with 24 bases between them. CDR3 DNA sequence: TGTGCCAGCAGTACAACCGGGACGGGGTGGAGGGTTGAGCAGTTCTTC. It specifies CASSTTGTGWRVEQFF.

This clonotype has ten or more counts. The chain combines TRBV5-4 with TRBJ2-7; the D is unclear. Trimming removed 3 bases from V and 6 bases from J, with 13 bases in between. The CDR3 extends over 13 amino acids. Germline V gene data show CDR1 as SGHNT and CDR2 as YYREEE (reference sequence). For the CDR3, the DNA is TGTGCCAGCAGCTCCCCCGGCGGATCCGAGCAGTACTTC. This gives the protein CASSSPGGSEQYF.

This chain links TRBV7-2 with TRBJ2-3, with 9 nucleotides matching TRBD1. The CDR3 consists of 14 residues. J lost 7 bases, V lost 7 bases, and 9 bases had no gene match. Per the germline V gene, CDR1 is SGHTA and CDR2 is FQGNSA. CDR3 coding DNA: TGTGCCAGCAATCGGGACAGGGTCTATAATACGCAGTATTTT. Its translation is CASNRDRVYNTQYF.

The gene calls are TRBV20-1 and TRBJ2-4, with 13 bases aligning to TRBD2. CDR3 length: 14 residues. The V gene's germline CDR1 is DFQATT and CDR2 SNEGSKA (reference sequence). This CDR3 reads CSSTSGLAGVIQYF. In DNA, the CDR3 is TGCAGCTCTACGAGTGGACTAGCGGGAGTCATTCAGTACTTC.

This clonotype has at least ten counts. The chain combines TRBV3-1 with TRBJ1-5; D ambiguous. V was trimmed by 3 bases and J by 2 bases, leaving 5 bases between them. The CDR3 contains 13 residues. Germline V lookup: CDR1 LGHDT, CDR2 YNNKEL (reference sequence). This CDR3 reads CASSQDGNQPQHF. CDR3 bases: TGTGCCAGCAGCCAGGACGGCAATCAGCCCCAGCATTTT.